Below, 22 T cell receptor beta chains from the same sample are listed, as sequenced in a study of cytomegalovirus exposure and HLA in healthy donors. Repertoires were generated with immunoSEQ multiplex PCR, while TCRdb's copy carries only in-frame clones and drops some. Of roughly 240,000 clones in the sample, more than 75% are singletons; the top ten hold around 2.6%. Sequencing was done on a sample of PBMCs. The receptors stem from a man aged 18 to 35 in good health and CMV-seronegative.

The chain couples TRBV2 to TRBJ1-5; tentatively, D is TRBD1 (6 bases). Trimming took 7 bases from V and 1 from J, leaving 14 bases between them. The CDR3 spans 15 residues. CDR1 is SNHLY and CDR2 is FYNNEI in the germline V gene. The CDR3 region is CASTDPGASNQPQHF. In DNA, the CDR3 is TGTGCCAGCACGGATCCAGGGGCGAGCAATCAGCCCCAGCATTTT.

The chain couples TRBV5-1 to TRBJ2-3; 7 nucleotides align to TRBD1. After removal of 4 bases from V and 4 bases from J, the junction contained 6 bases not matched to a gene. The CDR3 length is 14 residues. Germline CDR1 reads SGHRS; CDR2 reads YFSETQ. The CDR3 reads CASSITGDPDTQYF. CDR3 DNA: TGCGCCAGCAGCATAACAGGGGACCCAGATACGCAGTATTTT.

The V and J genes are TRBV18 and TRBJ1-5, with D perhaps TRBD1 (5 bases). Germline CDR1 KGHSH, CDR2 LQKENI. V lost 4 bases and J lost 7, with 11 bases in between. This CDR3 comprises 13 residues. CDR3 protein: CASSRGTGQPQHF. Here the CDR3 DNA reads TGTGCCAGCTCACGAGGAACAGGACAGCCCCAGCATTTT.

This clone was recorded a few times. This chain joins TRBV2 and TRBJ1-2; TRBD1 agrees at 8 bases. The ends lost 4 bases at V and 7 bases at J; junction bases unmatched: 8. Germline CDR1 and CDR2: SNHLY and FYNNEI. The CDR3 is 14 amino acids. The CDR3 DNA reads TGTGCCAGCAGTGTCCGGACAGGGCAGCGTGGCTACACCTTC. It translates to CASSVRTGQRGYTF.

CDR3 sequence: CASSLPGLVGEQFF. Written as DNA, the CDR3 is TGTGCCAGCAGCTTACCGGGACTAGTAGGCGAGCAGTTCTTC. The chain links TRBV7-2 to TRBJ2-1, with TRBD2 identical over 8 bases. CDR1 and CDR2 from the germline V gene are SGHTA and FQGNSA. After removal of 2 bases from V and 10 bases from J, the junction contained 7 bases not matched to a gene. The CDR3 is made up of 14 amino acids. The entire variable domain, with the rest obtained from reference TRBV7-2 and TRBJ2-1, is as follows: GAGVSQSPSNKVTEKGKDVELRCDPISGHTALYWYRQSLGQGLEFLIYFQGNSAPDKSGLPSDRFSAERTGGSVSTLTIQRTQQEDSAVYLCASSLPGLVGEQFFGPGTRLTVL.

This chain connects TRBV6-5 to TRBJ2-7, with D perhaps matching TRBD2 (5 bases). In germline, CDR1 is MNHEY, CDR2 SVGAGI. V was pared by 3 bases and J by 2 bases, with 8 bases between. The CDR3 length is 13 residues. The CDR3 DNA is TGTGCCAGCAGTTATGACGGGACCTACGAGCAGTACTTC. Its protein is CASSYDGTYEQYF.

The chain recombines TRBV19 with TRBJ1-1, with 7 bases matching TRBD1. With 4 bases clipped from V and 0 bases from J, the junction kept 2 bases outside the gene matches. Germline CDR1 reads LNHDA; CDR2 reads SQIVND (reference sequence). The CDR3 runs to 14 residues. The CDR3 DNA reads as TGTGCCAGTAGTACCACAGGGGTGAACACTGAAGCTTTCTTT. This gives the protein CASSTTGVNTEAFF.

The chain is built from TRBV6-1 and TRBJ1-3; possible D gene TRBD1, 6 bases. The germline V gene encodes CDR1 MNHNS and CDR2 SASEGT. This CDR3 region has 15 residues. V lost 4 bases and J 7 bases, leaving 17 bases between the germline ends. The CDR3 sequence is CASSVHRAVGNTIYF. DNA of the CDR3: TGTGCCAGCAGTGTCCACAGGGCTGTGGGGAACACCATATATTTT.

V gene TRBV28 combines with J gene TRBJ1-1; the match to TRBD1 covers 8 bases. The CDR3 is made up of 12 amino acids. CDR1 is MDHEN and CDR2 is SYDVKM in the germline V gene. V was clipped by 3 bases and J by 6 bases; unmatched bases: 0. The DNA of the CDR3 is TGTGCCAGCAGTTTGGACAGGGCTGAAGCTTTCTTT. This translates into CASSLDRAEAFF.

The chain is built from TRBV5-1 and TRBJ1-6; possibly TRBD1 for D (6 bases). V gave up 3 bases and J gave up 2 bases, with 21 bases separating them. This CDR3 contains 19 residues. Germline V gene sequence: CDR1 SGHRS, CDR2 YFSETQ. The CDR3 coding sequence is TGCGCCAGCAGCTGGACGCGGGGGGGGCGTGGAGCCTATAATTCACCCCTCCACTTT. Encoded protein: CASSWTRGGRGAYNSPLHF.

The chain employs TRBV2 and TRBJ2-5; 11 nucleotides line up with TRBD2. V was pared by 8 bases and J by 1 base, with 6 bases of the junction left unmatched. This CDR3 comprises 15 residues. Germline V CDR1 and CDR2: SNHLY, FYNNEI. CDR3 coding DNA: TGTGCCAGCGGGACTAGCGGTGCCCGCCAAGAGACCCAGTACTTC. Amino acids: CASGTSGARQETQYF.

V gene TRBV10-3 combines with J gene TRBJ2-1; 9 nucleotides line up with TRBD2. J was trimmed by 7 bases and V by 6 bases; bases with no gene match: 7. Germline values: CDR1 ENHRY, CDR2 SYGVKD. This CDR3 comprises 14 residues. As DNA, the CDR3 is TGTGCCATCAGCCAGACTAGCGGAGTGAATGAGCAGTTCTTC. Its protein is CAISQTSGVNEQFF.

In nucleotides, the CDR3 is TGTGCCAGCAGCTTAGACAGGGTGCCTTACGAGCAGTACTTC. This gives the protein CASSLDRVPYEQYF. This chain connects TRBV5-5 to TRBJ2-7, with 7 bases identical to TRBD1. With 2 bases clipped from V and 4 bases from J, the junction kept 6 bases outside the gene matches. This CDR3 contains 14 residues. The germline CDR1 and CDR2 sequences are SGHKS and YYEKEE (reference sequence). Looking up the rest from reference TRBV5-5 and TRBJ2-7 gives the full variable domain: DAGVTQSPTHLIKTRGQQVTLRCSPISGHKSVSWYQQVLGQGPQFIFQYYEKEERGRGNFPDRFSARQFPNYSSELNVNALLLGDSALYLCASSLDRVPYEQYFGPGTRLTVT.

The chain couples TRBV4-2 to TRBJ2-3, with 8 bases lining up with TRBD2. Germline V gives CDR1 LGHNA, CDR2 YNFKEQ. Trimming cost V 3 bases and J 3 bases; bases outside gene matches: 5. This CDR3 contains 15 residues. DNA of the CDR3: TGTGCCAGCAGCCAGGAGCGGGAGAGGACAGATACGCAGTATTTT. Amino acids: CASSQERERTDTQYF.

The CDR3 DNA reads TGTGCCATCAGCAACACAGGGCAGGACACTGAAGCTTTCTTT. Its protein is CAISNTGQDTEAFF. V gene TRBV10-3 combines with J gene TRBJ1-1; a possible D gene is TRBD1 (6 bases). Germline lookup yields CDR1 ENHRY and CDR2 SYGVKD. The CDR3 runs 14 residues. V lost 6 bases to trimming and J lost 3 bases, with 14 bases between them.

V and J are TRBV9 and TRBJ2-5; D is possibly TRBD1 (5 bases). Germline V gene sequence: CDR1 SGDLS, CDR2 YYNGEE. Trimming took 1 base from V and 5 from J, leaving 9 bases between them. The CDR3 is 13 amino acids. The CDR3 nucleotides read TGTGCCAGCAGCGTACAGGGTCCGGAGACCCAGTACTTC. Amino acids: CASSVQGPETQYF.

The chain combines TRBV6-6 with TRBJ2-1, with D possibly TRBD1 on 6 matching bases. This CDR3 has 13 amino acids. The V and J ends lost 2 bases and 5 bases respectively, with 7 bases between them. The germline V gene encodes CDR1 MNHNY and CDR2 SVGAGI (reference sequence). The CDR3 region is CASSYGQNNEQFF. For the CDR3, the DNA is TGTGCCAGCAGTTACGGACAGAACAATGAGCAGTTCTTC.

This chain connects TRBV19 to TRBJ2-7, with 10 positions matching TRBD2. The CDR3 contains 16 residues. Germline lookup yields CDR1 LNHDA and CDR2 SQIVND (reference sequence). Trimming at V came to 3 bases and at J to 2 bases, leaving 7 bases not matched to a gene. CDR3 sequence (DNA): TGTGCCAGTAGTATGGGTCTAGCGGGAGCGCCCTACGAGCAGTACTTC. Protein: CASSMGLAGAPYEQYF.

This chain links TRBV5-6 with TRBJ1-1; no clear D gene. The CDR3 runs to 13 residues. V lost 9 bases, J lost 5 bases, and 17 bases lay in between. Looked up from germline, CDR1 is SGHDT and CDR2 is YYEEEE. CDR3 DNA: TGTGCCACGTGCATTATGGGAGAAACTGAAGCTTTCTTT. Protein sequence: CATCIMGETEAFF.

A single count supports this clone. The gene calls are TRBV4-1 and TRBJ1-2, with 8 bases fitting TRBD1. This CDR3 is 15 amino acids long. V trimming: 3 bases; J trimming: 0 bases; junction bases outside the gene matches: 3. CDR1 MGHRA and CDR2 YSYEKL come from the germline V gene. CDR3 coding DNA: TGCGCCAGCAGCCAGATGGGACAGGCTAACTATGGCTACACCTTC. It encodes CASSQMGQANYGYTF.

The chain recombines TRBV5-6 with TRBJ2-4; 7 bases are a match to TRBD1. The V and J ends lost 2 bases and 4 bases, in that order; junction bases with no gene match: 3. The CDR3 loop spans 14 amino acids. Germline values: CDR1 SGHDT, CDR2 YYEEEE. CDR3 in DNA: TGTGCCAGCAGCTTTCCGGGACAGAAAAACATTCAGTACTTC. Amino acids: CASSFPGQKNIQYF. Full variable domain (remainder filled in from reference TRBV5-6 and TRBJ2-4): DAGVTQSPTHLIKTRGQQVTLRCSPKSGHDTVSWYQQALGQGPQFIFQYYEEEERQRGNFPDRFSGHQFPNYSSELNVNALLLGDSALYLCASSFPGQKNIQYFGAGTRLSVL.

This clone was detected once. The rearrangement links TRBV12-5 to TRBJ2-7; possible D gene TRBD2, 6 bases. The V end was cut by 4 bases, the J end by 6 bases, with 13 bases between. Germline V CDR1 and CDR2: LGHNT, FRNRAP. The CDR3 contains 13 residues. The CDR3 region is CASGCRRGGEQYF. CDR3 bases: TGTGCTAGTGGTTGCCGCCGGGGAGGCGAGCAGTACTTC.